This passage covers 20 T cell receptor beta chains from one sample sequenced in a study of cytomegalovirus exposure and HLA in healthy donors. The primer mix had 60 Vbeta and 13 Jbeta primers. The repertoire was sequenced with immunoSEQ multiplex PCR; TCRdb's copy has only in-frame clones and lacks some. The sample gives some 180,000 clones, about 80% of which show up once; approximately 3.7% is in the top ten. The sequenced sample was PBMCs. These receptors originate from a woman aged 60-70 years in good health and CMV-seropositive.

The V gene is TRBV19, the J gene TRBJ2-7; a possible D gene is TRBD1 (6 bases). V was cut by 8 bases and J by 4 bases, with 15 bases left in between. Germline CDR1 and CDR2: LNHDA and SQIVND (reference sequence). The CDR3 runs to 13 residues. CDR3 sequence (DNA): TGTGCCAGTTCGCCGACAGGTCCATACGAGCAGTACTTC. This sequence encodes CASSPTGPYEQYF.

This sequence joins TRBV27 and TRBJ2-5; D is perhaps TRBD1 (6 bases). The ends were cut back, 6 bases at V and 7 bases at J, with 21 bases in the middle. The CDR3 has 15 amino acids. The germline V gene encodes CDR1 MNHEY and CDR2 SMNVEV (reference sequence). CDR3 sequence reads: CASSPEGVPRGTQYF. The DNA of the CDR3 is TGTGCCAGCAGCCCCGAGGGGGTTCCCCGGGGGACCCAGTACTTC.

Concerning this clone itself: Other DNA sequences in this specimen translate into the identical CDR3. The rearrangement uses TRBV9 and TRBJ2-5, with D maybe TRBD1 (5 bases). Trimming left V 2 bases short and J 1 base short, with 6 bases between. The CDR3 spans 13 residues. In germline, CDR1 is SGDLS, CDR2 YYNGEE. Written as DNA, the CDR3 is TGTGCCAGCAGCGTGGGGCTCCAAGAGACCCAGTACTTC. It codes for CASSVGLQETQYF.

This chain links TRBV18 with TRBJ1-3; perhaps TRBD1 as D (6 bases). The V end lost 5 bases, the J end lost 0 bases, and 14 bases lay between the germline ends. Germline values: CDR1 KGHSH, CDR2 LQKENI. This CDR3 has 16 amino acids. This chain's CDR3 is CASSARQDNSGNTIYF. In nucleotides, the CDR3 is TGTGCCAGCTCAGCCAGACAGGACAACTCTGGAAACACCATATATTTT.

The chain employs TRBV28 and TRBJ1-2; 9 bases agree with TRBD1. V trimming: 4 bases; J trimming: 7 bases; junction bases outside the gene matches: 7. CDR3 size: 14 residues. CDR1 is MDHEN, CDR2 SYDVKM, per germline. CDR3 protein: CASSSDRGSGGYTF. As DNA, the CDR3 is TGTGCCAGCAGTTCGGACAGGGGATCGGGTGGCTACACCTTC.

The chain has TRBV18 and TRBJ2-5; TRBD1 might be the D (6 bases). V was clipped by 3 bases and J by 1 base, with 12 bases between them. CDR3 length: 15 residues. Germline lookup yields CDR1 KGHSH and CDR2 LQKENI. The CDR3 is CASSPNIGGQETQYF. The CDR3 nucleotides are TGTGCCAGCTCACCGAACATAGGGGGCCAAGAGACCCAGTACTTC.

The CDR3 region is CASSVEGLAGVGREDTQYF. Here the CDR3 DNA reads TGTGCCAGCAGCGTAGAGGGACTAGCGGGAGTTGGGAGGGAAGATACGCAGTATTTT. The chain employs TRBV9 and TRBJ2-3, with 14 positions matching TRBD2. This CDR3 comprises 19 residues. CDR1 is SGDLS and CDR2 is YYNGEE in the germline V gene. V shed 0 bases and J 5 bases; nucleotides not matched to a gene: 11.

The chain couples TRBV14 to TRBJ2-1; D may be TRBD1 (5 bases). The CDR3 runs 17 residues. The V end lost 4 bases, the J end lost 7 bases, and 23 bases lay between the germline ends. Looked up from germline, CDR1 is SGHDN and CDR2 is FVKESK. CDR3 sequence reads: CASSPRAARIYENEQFF. The CDR3 DNA reads TGTGCCAGCAGCCCCAGGGCTGCCAGGATCTACGAAAATGAGCAGTTCTTC.

The V and J genes are TRBV2 and TRBJ1-6; maybe TRBD1 (6 bases). The CDR3 spans 15 residues. With 0 bases removed from V and 7 bases from J, the gap between germline ends came to 10 bases. Germline CDR1 reads SNHLY; CDR2 reads FYNNEI. CDR3 residues: CASSEAGGQNSPLHF. The CDR3 DNA follows: TGTGCCAGCAGTGAAGCGGGGGGGCAAAATTCACCCCTCCACTTT.

This chain joins TRBV6-5 and TRBJ2-7, with D perhaps matching TRBD1 (5 bases). This CDR3 region has 11 residues. Trimming removed 7 bases at V and 5 bases at J, with 9 bases between. Germline-derived CDR1 and CDR2 are MNHEY and SVGAGI. DNA of the CDR3: TGTGCCAGCACTCAGGGCCACGAGCAGTACTTC. Amino acids: CASTQGHEQYF.

This chain links TRBV4-3 with TRBJ1-5; 8 bases line up with TRBD1. Germline V gene sequence: CDR1 LGHNA, CDR2 YSLEER. The CDR3 totals 16 residues. J gave up 5 bases and V 5 bases, and 11 bases lay outside the gene matches. CDR3 loop: CASSDSYRGSHQPQHF. The CDR3 nucleotides are TGCGCCAGCAGCGATTCTTACAGGGGGTCTCATCAGCCCCAGCATTTT.

The rearrangement joins TRBV19 to TRBJ2-2, with a possible D match to TRBD2 (6 bases). Trimming removed 5 bases from V and 4 bases from J, with 14 bases in between. Germline V gene sequence: CDR1 LNHDA, CDR2 SQIVND (reference sequence). The CDR3 runs to 15 residues. This CDR3 reads CASSPTGVSTGELFF. The CDR3 DNA reads TGTGCCAGTAGTCCCACGGGAGTTAGCACCGGGGAGCTGTTTTTT.

V is TRBV30 and J is TRBJ1-3; TRBD1 is a possible D gene (5 bases). Germline V gene lookup returns CDR1 GTSNPN and CDR2 SVGIG (reference sequence). Trimming cost V 0 bases and J 2 bases, with 11 bases left between them. CDR3 size: 15 residues. In DNA form, the CDR3 reads TGTGCCTGGAGTGTTGGCGGGGCTCCTGGAAACACCATATATTTT. Protein: CAWSVGGAPGNTIYF. Together with reference TRBV30 and TRBJ1-3, the CDR3 gives the full variable domain: SQTIHQWPATLVQPVGSPLSLECTVEGTSNPNLYWYRQAAGRGLQLLFYSVGIGQISSEVPQNLSASRPQDRQFILSSKKLLLSDSGFYLCAWSVGGAPGNTIYFGEGSWLTVV.

This sequence joins TRBV5-1 and TRBJ1-5; D possibly corresponds to TRBD1 (5 bases). Trimming took 0 bases from V and 6 from J, leaving 10 bases between them. This CDR3 spans 14 amino acids. In germline, CDR1 is SGHRS, CDR2 YFSETQ. The CDR3 here is CASSLVLGGQPQHF. The CDR3 nucleotides read TGCGCCAGCAGCTTGGTGTTGGGGGGTCAGCCCCAGCATTTT.

The sample holds one count of this clone. The genes are TRBV6-6 and TRBJ1-4; no clear D. V lost 6 bases, J lost 8 bases, and 10 bases lay in between. This CDR3 has 12 amino acids. Germline V gene data show CDR1 as MNHNY and CDR2 as SVGAGI (reference sequence). CDR3 region: CASRHVGEKLFF. CDR3 DNA sequence: TGTGCCAGCAGACACGTCGGGGAAAAACTGTTTTTT.

The chain couples TRBV19 to TRBJ2-3; the match to TRBD2 covers 9 bases. This CDR3 has 18 residues. Trimming at V came to 3 bases and at J to 0 bases, leaving 10 bases not matched to a gene. The germline V gene encodes CDR1 LNHDA and CDR2 SQIVND (reference sequence). The CDR3: CASSIRAGGMSSTDTQYF. The DNA of the CDR3 is TGTGCCAGTAGTATTCGTGCGGGAGGGATGTCTAGCACAGATACGCAGTATTTT.

V and J are TRBV28 and TRBJ2-3; D is perhaps TRBD1 (6 bases). The V gene lost 2 bases and the J gene lost 3 bases, with 9 bases spanning the gap. Germline CDR1 MDHEN, CDR2 SYDVKM. The CDR3 is 14 amino acids. In nucleotides, the CDR3 is TGTGCCAGCAGTTTAGCAACAGGGACAGATACGCAGTATTTT. This translates into CASSLATGTDTQYF.

The chain carries TRBV6-1 and TRBJ1-2; 7 bases agree with TRBD1. The CDR3 runs to 14 residues. V trimming: 6 bases; J trimming: 3 bases; junction bases outside the gene matches: 7. Germline V lookup: CDR1 MNHNS, CDR2 SASEGT. The CDR3 region is CASRQPTGHYGYTF. CDR3 in DNA: TGTGCCAGCAGACAGCCGACAGGGCACTATGGCTACACCTTC.

This clone was observed a single time. At one of its ends the junction is not consistent with the germline gene, which may arise from a read error. The gene calls are TRBV5-1 and TRBJ2-3, with D possibly matching TRBD1 (5 bases). This CDR3 has 15 residues. Germline CDR1 and CDR2: SGHRS and YFSETQ. DNA for the CDR3: TGCGCCAGCAGCTTGGTAGCCTTGCGCACAGGTACGCAGTATTTT. Its protein product is CASSLVALRTGTQYF. The whole variable domain, filled in from reference TRBV5-1 and TRBJ2-3, reads KAGVTQTPRYLIKTRGQQVTLSCSPISGHRSVSWYQQTPGQGLQFLFEYFSETQRNKGNFPGRFSGRQFSNSRSEMNVSTLELGDSALYLCASSLVALRTGTQYFGPGTRLTVL.

This chain connects TRBV7-2 to TRBJ1-1; D remains unclear. Trimming removed 5 bases from V and 2 bases from J, with 12 bases in between. Germline-derived CDR1 and CDR2 are SGHTA and FQGNSA. The CDR3 extends over 14 amino acids. The CDR3 region has the DNA TGTGCCAGCAGCCCTCGGACTCTAAACACTGAAGCTTTCTTT. As protein: CASSPRTLNTEAFF.